One and the same sample provided the 12 T cell receptor beta chains below, sequenced in a study of blood T cell repertoires in COVID-19. Produced via immunoSEQ multiplex PCR; TCRdb's table is partial and in-frame only. The sample gives some 400,000 clones, 81% of which show up once; about 1% is in the top ten. The sample taken for sequencing was peripheral blood. The source of these receptors is a human donor with acute or convalescent COVID-19. The donor label of this sample is uncertain.

This clone came up once. The chain couples TRBV7-6 to TRBJ2-2, with TRBD1 matching 7 bases. This CDR3 contains 15 residues. Germline loops: CDR1 SGHVS, CDR2 FNYEAQ. With V trimmed by 5 bases and J by 4 bases, 7 bases remained unmatched. The CDR3 loop is CASSRQGRGTGELFF. In nucleotides, the CDR3 is TGTGCCAGCAGCAGACAGGGAAGAGGCACCGGGGAGCTGTTTTTT.

The chain uses TRBV3-1 (or the pseudogene TRBV3-2) and TRBJ1-1; D gene uncertain. This CDR3 has 13 residues. CDR1 and CDR2 (germline): LGHDT, YNNKEL (reference sequence). With 7 bases removed from V and 1 base from J, the gap between germline ends came to 10 bases. The CDR3 loop reads CASKKHQNTEAFF. CDR3 DNA: TGTGCCAGCAAAAAACACCAGAACACTGAAGCTTTCTTT.

The J gene is TRBJ1-5, the V gene TRBV5-5; D unresolved. Between the trimmed V and J ends, which lost 6 bases and 0 bases, there was a span of 19 bases. Looked up from germline, CDR1 is SGHKS and CDR2 is YYEKEE (reference sequence). The CDR3 is 17 amino acids. For the CDR3, the DNA is TGTGCCAGCACCCCATTCGGGTCAGCTAATAGCAATCAGCCCCAGCATTTT. It is translated as CASTPFGSANSNQPQHF.

J is TRBJ1-2 and V is TRBV28, with 7 bases identical to TRBD1. CDR1 MDHEN and CDR2 SYDVKM come from the germline V gene. The CDR3 has 16 amino acids. V lost 5 bases to trimming and J lost 5 bases; unmatched junction nucleotides: 14. CDR3 sequence reads: CASSPRGAGMGYGYTF. Here the CDR3 DNA reads TGTGCCAGCAGTCCCAGGGGGGCAGGGATGGGGTATGGCTACACCTTC.

This clone has more than one count but fewer than ten. The chain couples TRBV6-6 to TRBJ1-1, with D possibly matching TRBD1 (6 bases). CDR1 MNHNY and CDR2 SVGAGI come from the germline V gene (reference sequence). V was shortened by 5 bases and J by 1 base, with 14 bases between the two germline ends. The CDR3 is made up of 15 amino acids. The CDR3 reads CASSNRQAGNTEAFF. The CDR3 DNA reads as TGTGCCAGCAGTAATCGACAGGCGGGGAACACTGAAGCTTTCTTT.

The chain has TRBV29-1 and TRBJ2-2; possibly TRBD1 for D (5 bases). Trimming removed 7 bases at V and 1 base at J, with 13 bases between. Germline assignment: CDR1 SQVTM and CDR2 ANQGSEA. CDR3 length: 14 residues. CDR3 sequence reads: CSGGGQGNTGELFF. The CDR3 nucleotides read TGCAGCGGGGGTGGCCAGGGGAACACCGGGGAGCTGTTTTTT.

The chain recombines TRBV6-1 with TRBJ2-7, with D tentatively TRBD1 (5 bases). The germline V gene has CDR1 MNHNS and CDR2 SASEGT. The CDR3 covers 13 residues. V was cut by 2 bases and J by 3 bases, with 8 bases left in between. As DNA, the CDR3 is TGTGCCAGCAGTGAATGGGGCCTCTACGAGCAGTACTTC. Amino acids: CASSEWGLYEQYF.

The genes are TRBV6-5 and TRBJ1-1; a weak D match, TRBD1 (6 bases). Germline CDR1 is MNHEY and CDR2 is SVGAGI. CDR3 length: 15 amino acids. Trimming took 6 bases from V and 5 from J, leaving 19 bases between them. In nucleotides, the CDR3 is TGTGCCAGCAGAGACGGGACAACGGTACGGACTGAAGCTTTCTTT. Protein: CASRDGTTVRTEAFF.

This chain uses TRBV28 with TRBJ1-1, with a weak D call TRBD1 (6 bases). V was shortened by 4 bases and J by 13 bases, with 22 bases between the two germline ends. CDR1 MDHEN and CDR2 SYDVKM come from the germline V gene. This CDR3 region has 14 residues. In DNA form, the CDR3 reads TGTGCCAGCAGTTCAGTCGGGGGGCGCATACGGGGTTTCTTT. Its protein product is CASSSVGGRIRGFF.

In its sample, this clone was seen a few times. This chain joins TRBV5-4 and TRBJ1-2; 7 bases are a match to TRBD1. J gave up 5 bases and V 0 bases, and 4 bases lay outside the gene matches. Germline V gene data show CDR1 as SGHNT and CDR2 as YYREEE (reference sequence). The CDR3 covers 14 residues. CDR3 in amino acids: CASSLVAGGYGYTF. CDR3 DNA sequence: TGTGCCAGCAGCTTGGTCGCAGGGGGGTATGGCTACACCTTC.

The table lists this clone with a count of one. The rearrangement uses TRBV11-2 and TRBJ1-1; D unclear. V was pared by 1 base and J by 0 bases, with 6 bases between. Germline CDR1 is SGHAT and CDR2 is FQNNGV. The CDR3 contains 14 residues. As DNA, the CDR3 is TGTGCCAGCAGCTTAGGGCCCCTGAACACTGAAGCTTTCTTT. Protein sequence: CASSLGPLNTEAFF. The full variable domain, its missing parts supplied by reference TRBV11-2 and TRBJ1-1, is EAGVAQSPRYKIIEKRQSVAFWCNPISGHATLYWYQQILGQGPKLLIQFQNNGVVDDSQLPKDRFSAERLKGVDSTLKIQPAKLEDSAVYLCASSLGPLNTEAFFGQGTRLTVV.

This clone was counted a few times. The V and J genes are TRBV7-9 and TRBJ1-2, with 8 bases identical to TRBD1. The germline V gene has CDR1 SEHNR and CDR2 FQNEAQ (reference sequence). This CDR3 has 16 amino acids. Losses at the gene ends were 2 bases for V and 6 bases for J; bases not matched to a gene: 11. This chain's CDR3 is CASSLSSTGGLNGYTF. The CDR3 DNA reads TGTGCCAGCAGCTTATCTAGTACAGGGGGGTTGAATGGCTACACCTTC.